The T cell receptor (gamma chain) under discussion was sequenced for a study of Vδ1+ human thymocytes. General study results and limits: Thymic TRG and TRD repertoires appeared highly polyclonal.

The V segment lost 3 bases and the J segment 10 bases; nucleotides outside the gene matches: 12. Germline loops: CDR1 VTNTFY, CDR2 YDVSTARD (reference sequence). The CDR3 has 13 residues. This clone came up a few times. Its matching antigen is unknown. The sorted cells were CD3+ Vdelta1+ Vdelta2- thymocytes from alphabeta-depleted thymus. Purity of the sorted Vdelta1+ thymocytes ranged from roughly 96% to 99.6%. Sequences come from RNA converted to cDNA by reverse transcription. Pooled V-gene forward primers with one constant-region reverse primer generated the CDR3 amplicons by multiplex PCR. TCRdb made new clone calls on the multiplex PCR reads using CATT. The data contain tens of thousands of gamma-chain clones, 20% of them singletons.

The sample was Vdelta1+ gamma-delta thymocytes from the thymus. Regarding subset: FACS-sorted CD3+ TCRalphabeta- TCRVdelta1+ TCRVdelta2- thymocytes. The source is a girl under three years old who had congenital heart surgery. The genes are TRGV3 and TRGJ1 or TRGJ2. CDR3 loop: CATWDGPLRKKLF. CDR3 sequence (DNA): TGTGCCACCTGGGACGGGCCGCTGAGGAAGAAACTCTTT.